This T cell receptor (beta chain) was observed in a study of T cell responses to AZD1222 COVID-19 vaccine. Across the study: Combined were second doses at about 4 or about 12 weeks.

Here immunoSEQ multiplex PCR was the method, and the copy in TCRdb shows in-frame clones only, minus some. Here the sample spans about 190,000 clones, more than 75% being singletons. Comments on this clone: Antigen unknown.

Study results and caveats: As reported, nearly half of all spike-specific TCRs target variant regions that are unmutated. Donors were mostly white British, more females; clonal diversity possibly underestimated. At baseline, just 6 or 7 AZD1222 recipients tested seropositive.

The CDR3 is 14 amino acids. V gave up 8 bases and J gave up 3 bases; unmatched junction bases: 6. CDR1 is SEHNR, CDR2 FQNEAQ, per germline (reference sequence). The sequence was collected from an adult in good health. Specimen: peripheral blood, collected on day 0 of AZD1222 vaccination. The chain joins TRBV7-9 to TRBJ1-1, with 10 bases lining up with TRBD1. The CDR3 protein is CASGTGTGDTEAFF. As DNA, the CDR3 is TGTGCCAGCGGCACTGGGACAGGGGACACTGAAGCTTTCTTT.